This TCR beta chain was captured in a study of tumor-infiltrating lymphocytes in primary liver carcinoma. Study context: Roughly 3.65 to 8 million productive TCRbeta reads were obtained per sample, with similar numbers across tissue types. General study points: Just around 7.5-25% of top clones spanned all five tumor regions. Less overlap was seen in tumor-adjacent and tumor-blood pairs than in tumor region pairs.

Unsorted bulk tissue, about 19-31 mg of it, served as the source for co-extraction of RNA and DNA. A note on this clonotype: The antigen is undetermined.

V shed 8 bases and J shed 9 bases, with 14 bases lying between them. CDR1 is SGHAT and CDR2 is FQNNGV in the germline V gene. The CDR3 contains 12 residues. Starting from around 500 ng of total RNA, TCR beta cDNA was produced with a primer in the constant region. Libraries for TCR beta were built through three nested multiplex PCR rounds, which together made up a slightly modified ARM-PCR procedure. Primers for the first two PCR rounds were TRBV1-TRBV30 forward primers and a C-beta reverse primer (10 cycles per round). TCRdb recomputed calls from the multiplex PCR reads with MiXCR, one row per CDR3 protein. The profile shows 100,000 or so distinct CDR3 sequences, almost 70% of them singletons.

V usage is TRBV11-2 and J usage is TRBJ2-1; no clear D. The receptor was derived from a woman in her sixties or seventies with primary liver carcinoma and hepatitis B virus infection. What was sequenced was liver tumor tissue from sampling region 5. Indicated subset: tumor region T5, tumor centre. This CDR3 is CASGPGLSEQFF. CDR3 nucleotide sequence: TGTGCCAGCGGCCCCGGCCTATCTGAGCAGTTCTTC.